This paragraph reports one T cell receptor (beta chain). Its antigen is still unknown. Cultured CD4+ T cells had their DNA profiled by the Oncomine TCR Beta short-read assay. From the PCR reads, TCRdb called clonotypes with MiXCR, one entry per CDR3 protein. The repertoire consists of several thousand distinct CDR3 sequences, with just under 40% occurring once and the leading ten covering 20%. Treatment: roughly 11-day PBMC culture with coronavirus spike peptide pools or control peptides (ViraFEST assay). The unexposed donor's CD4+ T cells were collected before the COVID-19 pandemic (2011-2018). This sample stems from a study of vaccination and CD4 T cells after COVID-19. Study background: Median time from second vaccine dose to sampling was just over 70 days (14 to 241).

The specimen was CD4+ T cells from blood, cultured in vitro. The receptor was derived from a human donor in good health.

The DNA of the CDR3 is TGTGCCAGCAGCTTGGCCGTCGGAGGGGGGAGGACTGAAGCTTTCTTT. Translation: CASSLAVGGGRTEAFF. This chain links TRBV5-5 with TRBJ1-1, with D perhaps matching TRBD1 (6 bases). The CDR3 is 16 amino acids. Per the germline V gene, CDR1 is SGHKS and CDR2 is YYEKEE (reference sequence). V lost 0 bases to trimming and J lost 5 bases, with 17 bases between them.